The clone carrying this T cell receptor beta chain has only a few counts. The sample belongs to a study of blood T cell repertoires in COVID-19. Profiled with immunoSEQ multiplex PCR; TCRdb holds only in-frame clones, not every one. The sample has 200,000 to 250,000 clones, approximately 90% seen once. Looked up from germline, CDR1 is SQVTM and CDR2 is ANQGSEA. Trimming stripped 6 bases from V and 7 bases from J, with 21 bases between. The CDR3 is made up of 14 amino acids. This rearrangement joins TRBV29-1 to TRBJ1-1; D is uncertain. This TCR derives from a woman between 45 and 60 years old with COVID-19, enrolled during active disease. The sequenced sample consisted of peripheral blood. The CDR3 DNA is TGCAGCGTCAAATCGGGGTCCCCACAAGGTGAAGCTTTCTTT. Protein: CSVKSGSPQGEAFF.